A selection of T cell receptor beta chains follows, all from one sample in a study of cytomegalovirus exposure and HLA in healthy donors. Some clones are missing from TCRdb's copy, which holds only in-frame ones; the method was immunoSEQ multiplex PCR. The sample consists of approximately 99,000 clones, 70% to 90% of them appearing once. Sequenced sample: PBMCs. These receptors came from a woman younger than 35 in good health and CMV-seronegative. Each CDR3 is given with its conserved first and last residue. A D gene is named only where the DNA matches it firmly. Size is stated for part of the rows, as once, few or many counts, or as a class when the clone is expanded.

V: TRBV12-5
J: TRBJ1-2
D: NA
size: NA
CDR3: CASGPPRRVKGYTF
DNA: TGTGCTAGTGGTCCCCCGCGGCGGGTTAAGGGCTACACCTTC

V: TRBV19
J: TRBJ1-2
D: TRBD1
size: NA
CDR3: CASSAPGQLSNYGYTF
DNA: TGTGCCAGTAGTGCCCCGGGACAGCTCTCTAACTATGGCTACACCTTC

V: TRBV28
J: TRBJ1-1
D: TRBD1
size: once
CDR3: CASSPWTGGVSDTEAFF
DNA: TGTGCCAGCAGTCCCTGGACAGGGGGCGTTTCGGACACTGAAGCTTTCTTT

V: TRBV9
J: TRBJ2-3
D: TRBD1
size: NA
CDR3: CASSAGQGPPNTQYF
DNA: TGTGCCAGCAGCGCGGGACAGGGCCCGCCGAATACGCAGTATTTT

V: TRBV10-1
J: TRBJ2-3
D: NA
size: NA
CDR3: CARCVVKGDTQYF
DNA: TGCGCCAGGTGTGTCGTCAAGGGGGATACGCAGTATTTT

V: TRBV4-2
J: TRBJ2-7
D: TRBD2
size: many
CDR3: CASSQETSPSYEQYF
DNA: TGTGCCAGCAGCCAAGAGACTAGCCCCTCCTACGAGCAGTACTTC

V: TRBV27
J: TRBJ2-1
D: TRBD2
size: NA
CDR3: CASSVSSGGLVNEQFF
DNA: TGTGCCAGCAGTGTCTCTAGCGGGGGGCTAGTGAATGAGCAGTTCTTC

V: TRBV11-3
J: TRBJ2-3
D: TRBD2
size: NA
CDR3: CASSSRGTSTDTQYF
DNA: TGTGCCAGCAGCTCGCGGGGGACTAGCACAGATACGCAGTATTTT

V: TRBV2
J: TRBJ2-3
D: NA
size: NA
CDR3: CASSVVSGDTDTQYF
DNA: TGTGCCAGCAGTGTGGTTAGCGGAGACACAGATACGCAGTATTTT

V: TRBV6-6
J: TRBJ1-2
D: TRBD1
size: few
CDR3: CASSYLGQPHSYGYTF
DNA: TGTGCCAGCAGTTACCTGGGACAGCCACATTCCTATGGCTACACCTTC

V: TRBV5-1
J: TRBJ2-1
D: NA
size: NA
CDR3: CASSLGLAEQFF
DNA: TGCGCCAGCAGCTTGGGACTTGCTGAGCAGTTCTTC

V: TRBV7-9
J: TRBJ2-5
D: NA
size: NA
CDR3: CASSLGQGTQETQYF
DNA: TGTGCCAGCAGCTTGGGCCAGGGAACGCAAGAGACCCAGTACTTC

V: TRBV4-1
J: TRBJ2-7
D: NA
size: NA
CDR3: CASSPPGGDSYEQYF
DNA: TGCGCCAGCAGCCCCCCCGGCGGGGACTCCTACGAGCAGTACTTC

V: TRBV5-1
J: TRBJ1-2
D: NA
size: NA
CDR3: CASSSKQGINYGYTF
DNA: TGCGCCAGCAGCTCGAAACAGGGAATCAACTATGGCTACACCTTC

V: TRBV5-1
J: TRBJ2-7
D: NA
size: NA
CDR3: CASSFGASSYEQYF
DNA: TGCGCCAGCAGCTTTGGGGCGAGCTCCTACGAGCAGTACTTC

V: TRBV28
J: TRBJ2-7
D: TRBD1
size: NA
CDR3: CASSLGTGVRYEQYF
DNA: TGTGCCAGCAGTTTAGGGACAGGGGTCCGCTACGAGCAGTACTTC

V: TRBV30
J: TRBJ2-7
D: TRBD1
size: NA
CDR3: CAWSADRDRSYEQYF
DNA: TGTGCCTGGAGTGCGGACCGGGACAGGTCCTACGAGCAGTACTTC

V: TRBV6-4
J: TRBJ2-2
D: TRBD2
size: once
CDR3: CASSSTSGGFNTGELFF
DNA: TGTGCCAGCAGTTCGACTAGCGGGGGCTTTAACACCGGGGAGCTGTTTTTT

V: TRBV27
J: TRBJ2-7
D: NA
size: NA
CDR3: CASSVPWTDYEQYF
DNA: TGTGCCAGCAGTGTCCCTTGGACTGATTACGAGCAGTACTTC

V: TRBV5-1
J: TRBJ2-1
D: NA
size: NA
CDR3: CASSRLGGDNEQFF
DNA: TGCGCCAGCAGCCGACTCGGGGGAGACAATGAGCAGTTCTTC

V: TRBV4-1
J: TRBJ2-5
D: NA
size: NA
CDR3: CASSQEGVQETQYF
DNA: TGCGCCAGCAGCCAAGAAGGAGTACAAGAGACCCAGTACTTC

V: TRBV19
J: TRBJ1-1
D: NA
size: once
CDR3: CASSTRQDQNTEAFF
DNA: TGTGCCAGTAGTACCCGACAGGACCAGAACACTGAAGCTTTCTTT

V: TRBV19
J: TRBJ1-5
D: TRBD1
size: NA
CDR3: CASFGQGYQPQHF
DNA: TGTGCCAGTTTCGGACAGGGTTATCAGCCCCAGCATTTT